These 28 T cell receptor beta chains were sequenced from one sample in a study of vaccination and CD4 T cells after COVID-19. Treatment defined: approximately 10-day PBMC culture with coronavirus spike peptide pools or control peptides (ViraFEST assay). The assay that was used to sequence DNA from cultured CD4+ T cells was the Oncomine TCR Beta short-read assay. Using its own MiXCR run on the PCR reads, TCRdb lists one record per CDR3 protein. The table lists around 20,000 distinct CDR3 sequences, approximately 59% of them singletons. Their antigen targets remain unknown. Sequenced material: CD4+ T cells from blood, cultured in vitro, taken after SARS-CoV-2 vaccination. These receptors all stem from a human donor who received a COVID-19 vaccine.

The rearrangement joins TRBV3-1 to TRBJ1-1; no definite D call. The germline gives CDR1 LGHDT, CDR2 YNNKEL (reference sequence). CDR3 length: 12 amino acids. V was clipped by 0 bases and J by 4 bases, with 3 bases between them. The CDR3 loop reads CASSQEATEAFF. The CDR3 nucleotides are TGTGCCAGCAGCCAAGAGGCCACTGAAGCTTTCTTT.

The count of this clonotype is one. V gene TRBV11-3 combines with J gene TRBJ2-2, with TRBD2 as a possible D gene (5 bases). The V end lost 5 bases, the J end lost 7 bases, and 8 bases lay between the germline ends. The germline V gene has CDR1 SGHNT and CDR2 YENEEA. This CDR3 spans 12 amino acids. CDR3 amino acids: CASSPGGGELFF. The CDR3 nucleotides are TGTGCCAGCAGCCCCGGAGGCGGGGAGCTGTTTTTT.

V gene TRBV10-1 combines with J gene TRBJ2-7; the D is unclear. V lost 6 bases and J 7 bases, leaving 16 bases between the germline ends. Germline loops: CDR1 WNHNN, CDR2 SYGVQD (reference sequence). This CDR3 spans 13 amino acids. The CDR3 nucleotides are TGCGCCAGCAGCCGAAATTCGTTTACGGAGCAGTACTTC. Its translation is CASSRNSFTEQYF.

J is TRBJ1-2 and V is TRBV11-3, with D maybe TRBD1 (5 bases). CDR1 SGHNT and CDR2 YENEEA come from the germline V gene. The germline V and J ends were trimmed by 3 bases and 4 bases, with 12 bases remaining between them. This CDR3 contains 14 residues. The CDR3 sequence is CASSLGVGGYGYTF. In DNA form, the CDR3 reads TGTGCCAGCAGCTTGGGGGTAGGAGGCTATGGCTACACCTTC.

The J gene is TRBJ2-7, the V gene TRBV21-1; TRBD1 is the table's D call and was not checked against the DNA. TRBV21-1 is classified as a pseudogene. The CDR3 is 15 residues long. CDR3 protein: CASSKQGLSPYEQYF. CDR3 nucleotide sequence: TGTGCCAGCAGCAAACAGGGCTTGTCGCCTTACGAGCAGTACTTC.

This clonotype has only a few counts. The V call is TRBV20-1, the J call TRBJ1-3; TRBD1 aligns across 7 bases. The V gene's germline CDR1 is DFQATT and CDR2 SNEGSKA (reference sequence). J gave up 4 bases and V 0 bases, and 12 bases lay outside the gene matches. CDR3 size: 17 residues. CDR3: CSARDPTGEGVGNTIYF. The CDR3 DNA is TGCAGTGCTAGAGATCCTACAGGGGAAGGAGTCGGAAACACCATATATTTT.

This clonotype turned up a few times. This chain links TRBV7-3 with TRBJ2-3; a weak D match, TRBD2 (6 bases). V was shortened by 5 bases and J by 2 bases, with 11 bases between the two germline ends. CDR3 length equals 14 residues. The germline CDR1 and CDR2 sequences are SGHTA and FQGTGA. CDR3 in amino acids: CASSPGTVTDTQYF. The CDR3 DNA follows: TGTGCCAGCAGCCCCGGGACTGTCACAGATACGCAGTATTTT.

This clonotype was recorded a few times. The CDR3 DNA follows: TGCAGTGCTAGAGTCCGAAGTCAGGACAGGGGGTCTTATGGCTACACCTTC. This encodes CSARVRSQDRGSYGYTF. The rearrangement links TRBV20-1 to TRBJ1-2, with 10 nucleotides matching TRBD1. Trimming took 1 base from V and 5 from J; bases not matched to a gene: 13. CDR3 length: 17 residues. Germline V gene lookup returns CDR1 DFQATT and CDR2 SNEGSKA (reference sequence).

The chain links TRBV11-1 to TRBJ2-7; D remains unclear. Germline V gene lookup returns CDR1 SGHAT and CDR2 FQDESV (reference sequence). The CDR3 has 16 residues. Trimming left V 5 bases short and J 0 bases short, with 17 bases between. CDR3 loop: CASSLLVMAASYEQYF. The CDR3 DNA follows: TGTGCCAGCAGCCTCCTGGTTATGGCAGCCTCCTACGAGCAGTACTTC.

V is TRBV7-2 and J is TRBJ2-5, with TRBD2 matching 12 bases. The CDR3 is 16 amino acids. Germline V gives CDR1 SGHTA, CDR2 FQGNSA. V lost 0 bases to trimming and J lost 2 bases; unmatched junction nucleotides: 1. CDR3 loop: CASSLALAGGQETQYF. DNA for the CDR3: TGTGCCAGCAGCTTAGCGCTAGCGGGGGGGCAAGAGACCCAGTACTTC.

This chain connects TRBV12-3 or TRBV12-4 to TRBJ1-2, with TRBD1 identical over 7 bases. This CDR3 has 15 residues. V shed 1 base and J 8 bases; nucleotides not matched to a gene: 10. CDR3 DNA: TGTGCCAGCAGTTTAGGGACAGGCCGTCCCGGAGGCTACACCTTC. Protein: CASSLGTGRPGGYTF.

CDR3 in amino acids: CAIRERQDLNTEAFF. The CDR3 DNA reads TGTGCCATCAGGGAGAGACAGGACCTGAACACTGAAGCTTTCTTT. The V gene is TRBV10-3, the J gene TRBJ1-1, with D possibly being TRBD1 (6 bases). The CDR3 spans 15 residues. Trimming took 6 bases from V and 0 from J, leaving 14 bases between them. Germline CDR1 reads ENHRY; CDR2 reads SYGVKD.

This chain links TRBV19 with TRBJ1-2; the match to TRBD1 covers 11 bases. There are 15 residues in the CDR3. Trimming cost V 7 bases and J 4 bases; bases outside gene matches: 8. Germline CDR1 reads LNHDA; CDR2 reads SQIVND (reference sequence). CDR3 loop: CASNPSGTGGYGYTF. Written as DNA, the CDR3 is TGTGCCAGTAACCCGTCGGGGACAGGGGGCTATGGCTACACCTTC. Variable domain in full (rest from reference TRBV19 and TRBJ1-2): DGGITQSPKYLFRKEGQNVTLSCEQNLNHDAMYWYRQDPGQGLRLIYYSQIVNDFQKGDIAEGYSVSREKKESFPLTVTSAQKNPTAFYLCASNPSGTGGYGYTFGSGTRLTVV.

The CDR3: CATSYWGTVTLFYGYTF. The CDR3 DNA reads TGTGCCACCAGTTATTGGGGAACAGTTACCCTTTTCTATGGCTACACCTTC. V gene TRBV24-1 combines with J gene TRBJ1-2; no firm D call. This CDR3 is 17 amino acids long. V lost 6 bases and J lost 4, with 23 bases in between. From germline, CDR1 is KGHDR and CDR2 SFDVKD.

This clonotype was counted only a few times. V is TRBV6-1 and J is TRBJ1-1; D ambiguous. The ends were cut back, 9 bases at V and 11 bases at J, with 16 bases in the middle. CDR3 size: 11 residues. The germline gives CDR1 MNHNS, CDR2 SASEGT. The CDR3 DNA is TGTGCCAGTCATGGGTTAGGGTTGGCTTTCTTT. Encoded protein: CASHGLGLAFF.

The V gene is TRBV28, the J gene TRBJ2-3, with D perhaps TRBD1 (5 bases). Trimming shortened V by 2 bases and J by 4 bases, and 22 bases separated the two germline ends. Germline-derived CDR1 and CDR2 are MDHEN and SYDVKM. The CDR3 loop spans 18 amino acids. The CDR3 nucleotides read TGTGCCAGCAGTTTAAAGGGTTGGGGCAGGGTTAAGGCAGATACGCAGTATTTT. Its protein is CASSLKGWGRVKADTQYF.

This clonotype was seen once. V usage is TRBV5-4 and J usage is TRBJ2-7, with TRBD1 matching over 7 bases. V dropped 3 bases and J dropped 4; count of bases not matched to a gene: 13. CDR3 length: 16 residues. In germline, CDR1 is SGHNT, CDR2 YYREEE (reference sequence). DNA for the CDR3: TGTGCCAGCAGCTCGGTTTTAAAGGCAGGGGGATACGAGCAGTACTTC. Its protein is CASSSVLKAGGYEQYF.

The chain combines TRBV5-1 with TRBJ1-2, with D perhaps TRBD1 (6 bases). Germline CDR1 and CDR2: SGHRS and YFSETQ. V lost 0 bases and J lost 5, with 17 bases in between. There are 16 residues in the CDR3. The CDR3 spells CASSLVSGAGGYGYTF. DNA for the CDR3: TGCGCCAGCAGCTTGGTTTCGGGGGCAGGAGGATATGGCTACACCTTC.

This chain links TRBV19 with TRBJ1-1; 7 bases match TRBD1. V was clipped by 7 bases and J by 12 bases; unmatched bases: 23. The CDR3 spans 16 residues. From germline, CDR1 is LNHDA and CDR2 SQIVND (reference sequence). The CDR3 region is CASNQASPGGVLATFF. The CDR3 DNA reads TGTGCCAGTAACCAAGCATCCCCAGGGGGGGTCTTGGCAACTTTCTTT.

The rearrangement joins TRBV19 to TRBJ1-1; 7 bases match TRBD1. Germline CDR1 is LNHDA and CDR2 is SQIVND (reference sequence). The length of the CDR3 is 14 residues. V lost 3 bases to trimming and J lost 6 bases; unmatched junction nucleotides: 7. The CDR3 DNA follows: TGTGCCAGTAGTATCAGGGGGGCGGTGGCTGAAGCTTTCTTT. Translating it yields CASSIRGAVAEAFF.

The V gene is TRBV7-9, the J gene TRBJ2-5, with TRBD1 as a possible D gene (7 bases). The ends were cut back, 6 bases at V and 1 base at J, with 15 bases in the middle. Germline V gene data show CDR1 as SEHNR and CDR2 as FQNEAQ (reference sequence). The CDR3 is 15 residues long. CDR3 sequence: CASRRDRTGQETQYF. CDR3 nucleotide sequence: TGTGCCAGCAGGCGGGACCGGACAGGCCAAGAGACCCAGTACTTC.

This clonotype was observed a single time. The CDR3 here is CASSLRQGSRNEQFF. In nucleotides, the CDR3 is TGTGCCAGCAGCCTCCGACAGGGGTCTCGCAATGAGCAGTTCTTC. This chain uses TRBV7-2 with TRBJ2-1, with TRBD1 identical over 8 bases. V was pared by 5 bases and J by 6 bases, with 9 bases of the junction left unmatched. The CDR3 extends over 15 amino acids. Germline V CDR1 and CDR2: SGHTA, FQGNSA.

The CDR3: CASSRDSTDPLNTEAFF. The DNA for the CDR3 is TGCGCCAGCAGCCGGGACAGTACAGACCCACTGAACACTGAAGCTTTCTTT. The genes are TRBV5-1 and TRBJ1-1; 7 positions agree with TRBD1. The CDR3 has 17 residues. V lost 4 bases, J lost 0 bases, and 12 bases stayed unmatched. Germline loops: CDR1 SGHRS, CDR2 YFSETQ.

In nucleotides, the CDR3 is TGTGCCAGCAGTAAAAATAGACCTGGGACAGGGCCTCAAGAGACCCAGTACTTC. Translating gives CASSKNRPGTGPQETQYF. The rearrangement uses TRBV2 and TRBJ2-5; 9 nucleotides line up with TRBD1. CDR3 length: 18 amino acids. Trimming removed 5 bases from V and 2 bases from J; junction bases left unmatched: 15. Looked up from germline, CDR1 is SNHLY and CDR2 is FYNNEI.

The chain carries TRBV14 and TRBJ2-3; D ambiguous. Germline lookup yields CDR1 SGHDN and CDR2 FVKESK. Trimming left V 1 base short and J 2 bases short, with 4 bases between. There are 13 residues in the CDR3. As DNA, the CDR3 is TGTGCCAGCAGCCAAGGAGACACAGATACGCAGTATTTT. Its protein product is CASSQGDTDTQYF.

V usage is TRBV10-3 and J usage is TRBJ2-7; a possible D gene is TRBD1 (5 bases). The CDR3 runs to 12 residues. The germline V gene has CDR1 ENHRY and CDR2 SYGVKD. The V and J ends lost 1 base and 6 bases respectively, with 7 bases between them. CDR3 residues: CAISEYQGEQYF. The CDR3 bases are TGTGCCATCAGTGAGTACCAGGGCGAGCAGTACTTC.

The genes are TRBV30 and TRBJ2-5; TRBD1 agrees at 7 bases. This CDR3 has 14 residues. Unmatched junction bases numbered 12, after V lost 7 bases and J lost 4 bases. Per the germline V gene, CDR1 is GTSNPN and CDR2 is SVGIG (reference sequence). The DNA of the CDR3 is TGTGCCTACACGACAGGGACGGATCTAGAGACCCAGTACTTC. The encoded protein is CAYTTGTDLETQYF.

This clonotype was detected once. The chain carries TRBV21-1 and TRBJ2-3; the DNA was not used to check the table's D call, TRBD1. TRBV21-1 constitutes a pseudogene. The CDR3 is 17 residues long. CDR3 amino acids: CASSNRQGSARGDTQYF. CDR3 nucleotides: TGTGCCAGCAGCAACCGACAGGGATCAGCAAGGGGAGATACGCAGTATTTT.